This T cell receptor (beta chain) was identified during a study of blood T cell repertoires in COVID-19. This table comes from immunoSEQ multiplex PCR, and its TCRdb copy is limited to in-frame clones, with some not included. The sample has about 160,000 clones, more than 70% seen once. The CDR3 contains 13 residues. The germline V gene has CDR1 SGHAT and CDR2 FQDESV (reference sequence). V lost 1 base to trimming and J lost 9 bases, with 7 bases between them. The sequenced sample was PBMCs or T cells enriched from blood (not recorded which). The TCR sequence derives from a woman aged 45 to 65 in a cohort exposed to, infected with or recovered from COVID-19 (not recorded which). V and J are TRBV11-1 and TRBJ1-6, with D uncertain. The CDR3 bases are TGTGCCAGCAGCTTAGAGACATCTTCACCCCTCCACTTT. This gives the protein CASSLETSSPLHF.